This T cell receptor (beta chain) was found in a study of Graves' ophthalmopathy and Graves' hyperthyroidism. Regarding the study as a whole: Clonotypes were expanded in thyroid at above 0.001 frequency, and most also appeared in blood. Ophthalmopathy and stable hyperthyroidism were discriminated by a 13-signature model, with approximately 88% sensitivity and around 81% specificity.

The germline CDR1 and CDR2 sequences are SGHAT and FQNNGV. The CDR3 totals 13 residues. With 7 bases removed from V and 9 bases from J, the gap between germline ends came to 13 bases. PBMCs were isolated by Ficoll-Paque density gradient centrifugation, using around 10 ml of fresh peripheral blood as the starting material. With respect to this clonotype: The antigen is not known.

RNA transcripts were the source from which TCR beta CDR3 regions were amplified. Second-round multiplex PCR followed a first-round RT-PCR using HTBI primers. TCRdb re-analysed the multiplex PCR reads in MiXCR, keeping a single row per CDR3 protein. The data contain about 740,000 distinct CDR3 sequences, approximately 40% of them singletons. Sequencing input: peripheral blood. The rearrangement joins TRBV11-2 to TRBJ1-6; no firm D call. This receptor was obtained from an adult man with Graves' ophthalmopathy. CDR3 sequence: CASTTYGGSPLHF. The CDR3 nucleotides are TGTGCCAGCACCACTTATGGAGGTTCACCCCTCCACTTT.